A selection of T cell receptor beta chains follows, all from one sample in a study of immune evolution from preneoplasia to lung adenocarcinoma. Generated by immunoSEQ multiplex PCR, the TCRdb table keeps only in-frame clones and is missing some. This table holds about 41,000 clones, 70% to 85% found once. The source material was FFPE invasive lung adenocarcinoma tissue. The receptors were sampled from a person in their sixties or seventies with lung adenocarcinoma. Both conserved end residues are part of each CDR3. Fields, in order: V gene, D gene, J gene, clone size, CDR3 protein, CDR3 DNA. A D gene is named only where the DNA matches it firmly. Clone sizes are given selectively: once, few, many, or a class where the clone is expanded.

>TRBV5-6|TRBD2|TRBJ2-1|NA
CASSFPGTRINEQFF
TGTGCCAGCAGCTTCCCGGGGACTAGAATCAATGAGCAGTTCTTC
>TRBV28|NA|TRBJ1-1|NA
CASSLFEQPNTEAFF
TGTGCCAGCAGTCTGTTCGAACAGCCGAACACTGAAGCTTTCTTT
>TRBV19|NA|TRBJ2-3|NA
CASSRTSSTDTQYF
TGTGCCAGCTCCCGGACATCTAGCACAGATACGCAGTATTTT
>TRBV7-8|NA|TRBJ1-5|once
CASRREAGVLNQPQHF
TGTGCCAGCAGACGAGAGGCCGGGGTCTTGAATCAGCCCCAGCATTTT
>TRBV28|TRBD2|TRBJ2-5|NA
CASTHGRGLAGVRETQYF
TGTGCCAGCACCCATGGAAGGGGACTAGCGGGAGTGCGAGAGACCCAGTACTTC
>TRBV19|NA|TRBJ1-5|NA
CATIDGTDNQPQHF
TGTGCCACCATAGACGGGACGGACAATCAGCCCCAGCATTTT
>TRBV25-1|NA|TRBJ2-7|few
CASLRDGPYEQYF
TGTGCCAGTCTCCGGGACGGTCCCTACGAGCAGTACTTC
>TRBV30|NA|TRBJ2-7|NA
CAYRLQVQQYF
TGTGCCTACAGACTACAGGTTCAGCAGTACTTC
>TRBV9|TRBD1|TRBJ2-7|NA
CASSPRQGFSEQYF
TGTGCCAGCAGCCCCCGACAGGGATTCTCCGAGCAGTACTTC
>TRBV5-1|NA|TRBJ2-2|once
CASSSLEPGELFF
TGCGCCAGCAGTTCCTTAGAGCCCGGGGAGCTGTTTTTT
>TRBV6-5|NA|TRBJ1-1|NA
CASKDENTEAFF
TGTGCCAGCAAAGATGAGAACACTGAAGCTTTCTTT
>TRBV28|NA|TRBJ2-7|NA
CASSPPRSGLYEQYF
TGTGCCAGCAGTCCCCCCAGGAGCGGGCTCTACGAGCAGTACTTC
>TRBV7-2|TRBD1|TRBJ1-1|NA
CASTQTGLLLNTEAFF
TGTGCCAGCACCCAGACAGGGCTACTTTTGAACACTGAAGCTTTCTTT
>TRBV19|TRBD1|TRBJ1-2|NA
CASSIGTGWKRAGYTF
TGTGCCAGTAGTATAGGGACAGGGTGGAAGAGGGCTGGCTACACCTTC
>TRBV18|TRBD2|TRBJ2-5|few
CASSPGRGQETQYF
TGTGCCAGCTCACCGGGGAGGGGTCAAGAGACCCAGTACTTC
>TRBV18|NA|TRBJ1-3|NA
CASSPGRVDTIYF
TGTGCCAGCTCACCGGGACGGGTAGACACCATATATTTT
>TRBV29-1|TRBD2|TRBJ2-1|NA
CSLGFSGTEQFF
TGCAGCCTAGGGTTTAGCGGGACTGAGCAGTTCTTC
>TRBV15|NA|TRBJ2-7|NA
CATSNIQTPYEQYF
TGTGCCACCAGCAACATACAGACACCTTACGAGCAGTACTTC
>TRBV6-1|NA|TRBJ2-4|NA
CASSPVLASFDIQYF
TGTGCCAGCAGTCCGGTATTGGCTAGTTTCGACATTCAGTACTTC
>TRBV7-2|NA|TRBJ1-3|once
CASSSPEMISGNTIYF
TGTGCCAGCAGCTCGCCCGAAATGATTTCTGGAAACACCATATATTTT
>TRBV28|NA|TRBJ1-5|NA
CASRRVGGNQPQHF
TGTGCCAGCAGGAGGGTTGGGGGCAATCAGCCCCAGCATTTT
>TRBV29-1|NA|TRBJ2-1|NA
CSDSSGTRIDEQFF
TGCAGCGACAGCTCCGGTACTAGAATCGATGAGCAGTTCTTC
>TRBV29-1|TRBD1|TRBJ2-4|NA
CSVVIGTGDIQYF
TGCAGCGTTGTTATAGGGACAGGGGACATTCAGTACTTC
>TRBV5-4|TRBD2|TRBJ2-2|once
CASSLGGAGGDTGELFF
TGTGCCAGCAGCTTGGGCGGAGCGGGAGGAGACACCGGGGAGCTGTTTTTT
>TRBV13|TRBD1|TRBJ1-1|NA
CASSHRGRGTEAFF
TGTGCCAGCAGCCACAGGGGCAGGGGCACTGAAGCTTTCTTT
>TRBV27|NA|TRBJ2-5|NA
CASSSETQYF
TGTGCCAGCAGTTCGGAGACCCAGTACTTC
>TRBV19|NA|TRBJ1-2|few
CASTRVGAEYGYTF
TGTGCCAGTACCAGAGTAGGGGCGGAGTATGGCTACACCTTC
>TRBV19|NA|TRBJ2-1|once
CAVRPRGSSYNEQFF
TGTGCTGTCCGGCCGAGGGGGAGCTCCTACAATGAGCAGTTCTTC
>TRBV28|TRBD1|TRBJ2-2|NA
CASRTGHTGELFF
TGTGCCAGCCGGACAGGGCACACCGGGGAGCTGTTTTTT
>TRBV5-4|TRBD2|TRBJ2-1|NA
CASSMASGTNEQFF
TGTGCCAGCAGCATGGCTAGCGGGACCAATGAGCAGTTCTTC
>TRBV28|NA|TRBJ1-4|NA
CASSSIVGTNEKLFF
TGTGCCAGCAGTTCAATCGTGGGAACTAATGAAAAACTGTTTTTT
>TRBV6-1|NA|TRBJ1-1|once
CASSEPFMNTEAFF
TGTGCCAGCAGTGAGCCCTTTATGAACACTGAAGCTTTCTTT
>TRBV6-5|TRBD2|TRBJ2-1|NA
CASTAGTSVRNEQFF
TGTGCCAGCACCGCCGGGACTAGCGTTCGAAATGAGCAGTTCTTC
>TRBV27|TRBD1|TRBJ1-1|NA
CASSGQGVTEAFF
TGTGCCAGCTCAGGACAGGGCGTCACTGAAGCTTTCTTT
>TRBV4-1|TRBD2|TRBJ2-3|medium-sized
CASSNRETSGTDTQYF
TGCGCCAGCAGTAATCGCGAGACTAGCGGGACGGATACGCAGTATTTT
>TRBV19|NA|TRBJ1-5|medium-sized
CASSPTGLDQPQHF
TGTGCCAGTAGTCCTACAGGGCTTGATCAGCCCCAGCATTTT
>TRBV28|NA|TRBJ1-1|NA
CASSTPVRAFF
TGTGCCAGCAGCACCCCGGTTCGAGCTTTCTTT